Only one count was recorded for the clone carrying this TCR beta chain. The target antigen is unknown. The data were taken from a study of cytomegalovirus exposure and HLA in healthy donors. General study results and limits: The study flagged 150 to 200 TCR beta chains as cytomegalovirus-associated.

In the PCR, 60 Vbeta and 13 Jbeta primers were used. The data were produced by immunoSEQ multiplex PCR, yet TCRdb's version contains in-frame clones alone and is incomplete. Counted here are about 170,000 clones, about 88% occurring once; the ten biggest clones make up about 2.7%. The CDR3 totals 11 residues. Germline CDR1 and CDR2: SEHNR and FQNEAQ (reference sequence). The V end was cut by 2 bases, the J end by 5 bases, with 4 bases between. This chain links TRBV7-9 with TRBJ2-7; unclear D gene. Sequenced material: PBMCs. This receptor was obtained from a man younger than 40 in good health and CMV-seropositive. CDR3 amino acids: CASSLINEQYF. The CDR3, as DNA: TGTGCCAGCAGCTTAATTAACGAGCAGTACTTC. The variable domain in full, completed from reference TRBV7-9 and TRBJ2-7, reads DTGVSQNPRHKITKRGQNVTFRCDPISEHNRLYWYRQTLGQGPEFLTYFQNEAQLEKSRLLSDRFSAERPKGSFSTLEIQRTEQGDSAMYLCASSLINEQYFGPGTRLTVT.